These 18 T cell receptor beta chains share one sample of origin, sequenced in a study of neurological immune-mediated disorders (dated by TCRdb to between 2018 and 2021). Libraries were made using 5' RACE. For sequencing, an Illumina HiSeq 2500 was employed. TCRdb handled the public reads itself, with Q25 trimming in fastp and clone calling in MiXCR, and kept productive beta chains. Rows with one shared CDR3 protein collapse into an entry with the most common genes and DNA. Present in this sample are tens of thousands of distinct CDR3 sequences, 10% of which were seen just once. The ten top clones hold 20% to 25% of the sample. The sequencing sample was made of PBMCs. These receptors were collected from a woman between 40 and 55 years old with HTLV-1-associated myelopathy (HAM/TSP).

This clonotype was seen repeatedly, ten times or more. The gene calls are TRBV12-3 or TRBV12-4 and TRBJ1-2; 7 bases align to TRBD1. Losses at the gene ends were 5 bases for V and 4 bases for J; bases not matched to a gene: 7. The CDR3 runs 14 residues. CDR3 DNA: TGTGCCAGCAGTCCGGCGACAGGGAGCTATGGCTACACCTTC. Translation gives CASSPATGSYGYTF.

V and J are TRBV25-1 and TRBJ1-3; no reliable D call. The length of the CDR3 is 13 residues. The V and J ends lost 5 bases and 7 bases respectively, with 12 bases between them. Germline values: CDR1 MGHDK, CDR2 SYGVNS. The CDR3 loop is CASSPGGGNTIYF. CDR3 in DNA: TGTGCCAGCAGTCCAGGAGGAGGGAACACCATATATTTT.

This clonotype was observed many times. Written as DNA, the CDR3 is TGTGCCAGCAGCCAAGATTTCAGGACACGTGCAACTAATGAAAAACTGTTTTTT. Residues: CASSQDFRTRATNEKLFF. This chain joins TRBV14 and TRBJ1-4; the D gene is possibly TRBD1 (5 bases). Germline CDR1 SGHDN, CDR2 FVKESK. V was shortened by 0 bases and J by 0 bases, with 14 bases between the two germline ends. This CDR3 region has 18 residues.

This clonotype was observed at least ten times. This chain links TRBV7-2 with TRBJ2-7, with D hard to call. Germline loops: CDR1 SGHTA, CDR2 FQGNSA. The CDR3 sequence is 14 residues long. The V gene lost 3 bases and the J gene lost 0 bases, with 9 bases spanning the gap. The CDR3 spells CASSFTESSYEQYF. The CDR3 nucleotides are TGTGCCAGCAGCTTTACAGAGAGCTCCTACGAGCAGTACTTC.

As to this clonotype: A much larger clone differs from this one at a single base, so this may be a read error. This chain connects TRBV7-6 to TRBJ2-5; 7 positions match TRBD2. The CDR3 extends over 13 amino acids. Germline CDR1 reads SGHVS; CDR2 reads FNYEAQ. CDR3 sequence (DNA): TGTGCCAGCAGCTCCCCCCGGAGCGGGACCCGGTACTTC. Translated, it gives CASSSPRSGTRYF.

This clonotype was seen many times. Here the CDR3 reads CASSRTSAYTDTQYF. CDR3 coding DNA: TGTGCCAGCAGCAGGACATCAGCCTACACAGATACGCAGTATTTT. This chain joins TRBV5-5 and TRBJ2-3; tentatively, D is TRBD1 (5 bases). The CDR3 is 15 amino acids. Per the germline V gene, CDR1 is SGHKS and CDR2 is YYEKEE (reference sequence). V was pared by 4 bases and J by 2 bases, with 14 bases between.

This clonotype came up many times. The chain joins TRBV2 to TRBJ2-2; 11 bases match TRBD2. CDR3 size: 14 residues. Germline V CDR1 and CDR2: SNHLY, FYNNEI. J was trimmed by 2 bases and V by 10 bases; bases with no gene match: 3. This CDR3 reads CAIGTSGNTGELFF. The CDR3 region has the DNA TGTGCCATCGGGACTAGCGGTAACACCGGGGAGCTGTTTTTT. Full variable domain (rest looked up from reference TRBV2 and TRBJ2-2): EPEVTQTPSHQVTQMGQEVILRCVPISNHLYFYWYRQILGQKVEFLVSFYNNEISEKSEIFDDQFSVERPDGSNFTLKIRSTKLEDSAMYFCAIGTSGNTGELFFGEGSRLTVL.

This clonotype was counted at least ten times. This chain's CDR3 is CASSYPPGETQYF. In DNA, the CDR3 is TGTGCCAGCAGTTACCCCCCGGGGGAGACCCAGTACTTC. The V and J genes are TRBV6-5 and TRBJ2-5, with a possible D match to TRBD2 (5 bases). Germline loops: CDR1 MNHEY, CDR2 SVGAGI. Trimming removed 2 bases at V and 5 bases at J, with 9 bases between. The CDR3 extends over 13 amino acids.

In its sample, this clonotype was seen many times. The chain carries TRBV12-3 or TRBV12-4 and TRBJ1-1, with 7 bases matching TRBD1. This CDR3 comprises 14 residues. V was pared by 6 bases and J by 3 bases, with 7 bases of the junction left unmatched. CDR3 in DNA: TGTGCCAGCAGCCCAGACAGGGTGGACACTGAAGCTTTCTTT. Translating gives CASSPDRVDTEAFF.

This clonotype appeared many times. The chain combines TRBV5-1 with TRBJ1-2; TRBD1 matches at 11 bases. V dropped 3 bases and J dropped 7; count of bases not matched to a gene: 8. CDR1 and CDR2 from the germline V gene are SGHRS and YFSETQ. This CDR3 contains 15 residues. CDR3 in amino acids: CASSSQWTGGSGYTF. The CDR3 coding sequence is TGCGCCAGCAGCTCGCAGTGGACAGGGGGCAGTGGCTACACCTTC.

This clonotype showed up many times. This chain uses TRBV19 with TRBJ2-3; D possibly corresponds to TRBD2 (5 bases). The CDR3 spans 15 residues. Germline-derived CDR1 and CDR2 are LNHDA and SQIVND (reference sequence). V gave up 4 bases and J gave up 6 bases, with 17 bases separating them. CDR3 sequence: CASSTTGNEDDTQYF. CDR3 nucleotide sequence: TGTGCCAGTAGTACCACGGGGAACGAGGACGATACGCAGTATTTT.

V and J are TRBV30 and TRBJ2-1, with 7 bases matching TRBD2. The CDR3 contains 16 residues. Trimming cost V 5 bases and J 4 bases; bases outside gene matches: 14. Germline CDR1 is GTSNPN and CDR2 is SVGIG (reference sequence). CDR3 residues: CAWLPKSGAPYNEQFF. The CDR3 coding sequence is TGTGCCTGGCTTCCCAAGAGCGGGGCACCTTACAATGAGCAGTTCTTC.

This clonotype was counted many times. Here the CDR3 DNA reads TGCGCCAGCAGGTCTCTCAGGGAAGGGGAGACCCAGTACTTC. Its protein product is CASRSLREGETQYF. V is TRBV5-1 and J is TRBJ2-5; perhaps TRBD1 as D (5 bases). CDR3 length: 14 residues. V was clipped by 5 bases and J by 5 bases, with 16 bases between them. From germline, CDR1 is SGHRS and CDR2 YFSETQ.

This clonotype was detected ten times or more. The chain has TRBV12-5 and TRBJ2-3; D gene ambiguous. V dropped 4 bases and J dropped 4 bases, with 15 bases sitting between them. This CDR3 contains 15 residues. The germline V gene encodes CDR1 LGHNT and CDR2 FRNRAP. The DNA for the CDR3 is TGTGCTAGTGGTTCCCCCCAACCCTTGGCAGATACGCAGTATTTT. This encodes CASGSPQPLADTQYF.

This clonotype was picked up many times. V and J are TRBV4-3 and TRBJ1-2; D gene unclear. Germline CDR1 and CDR2: LGHNA and YSLEER. The CDR3 sequence is 15 residues long. Between the trimmed V and J ends, which lost 1 base and 10 bases, there was a span of 19 bases. Written as DNA, the CDR3 is TGCGCCAGCAGCCAAGTCTCGACCGGGCTGGAAGCCTACACCTTC. As protein: CASSQVSTGLEAYTF.

This clonotype was detected many times. V and J are TRBV5-6 and TRBJ2-3, with 10 nucleotides matching TRBD1. The CDR3 is 15 residues long. Germline CDR1 and CDR2: SGHDT and YYEEEE. Losses at the gene ends were 3 bases for V and 2 bases for J; bases not matched to a gene: 3. The CDR3 is CASSSDRGFTDTQYF. In nucleotides, the CDR3 is TGTGCCAGCAGCTCGGACAGGGGGTTCACAGATACGCAGTATTTT.

Many counts were recorded for this clonotype. This chain joins TRBV30 and TRBJ1-6; D call uncertain. The CDR3 contains 13 residues. CDR1 GTSNPN and CDR2 SVGIG come from the germline V gene (reference sequence). V dropped 2 bases and J dropped 8 bases, with 10 bases sitting between them. The CDR3 DNA follows: TGTGCCTGGAGTCCCATGGGCGATTCACCCCTCCACTTT. It is translated as CAWSPMGDSPLHF.

This clonotype was recorded many times. The chain has TRBV5-1 and TRBJ2-3; D remains unclear. V lost 4 bases to trimming and J lost 2 bases, with 20 bases between them. This CDR3 has 17 amino acids. The germline V gene has CDR1 SGHRS and CDR2 YFSETQ. The chain's CDR3 is CASSRAKESYNTDTQYF. CDR3 DNA sequence: TGCGCCAGCAGCCGGGCGAAGGAGTCCTACAACACAGATACGCAGTATTTT.